The next 4 T cell receptor beta chains were all read from a single sample in a study of cytomegalovirus exposure and HLA in healthy donors. Primers included in the PCR were 60 Vbeta and 13 Jbeta primers. Sequenced by immunoSEQ multiplex PCR; TCRdb stores in-frame clones only, minus some. The table has approximately 98,000 clones, around 75% seen once; the top ten hold about 10%. Sequenced input: PBMCs. These TCRs come from a man aged 18 to 30 in good health and CMV-seropositive.

The chain combines TRBV4-1 with TRBJ2-3; tentatively, D is TRBD1 (5 bases). The V and J ends lost 1 base and 5 bases respectively, with 19 bases between them. Germline V gene data show CDR1 as MGHRA and CDR2 as YSYEKL. The CDR3 loop spans 17 amino acids. CDR3 in DNA: TGCGCCAGCAGCCAAGTGAATTTCGGTCAGGGATTAGATACGCAGTATTTT. Protein: CASSQVNFGQGLDTQYF.

V usage is TRBV6-1 and J usage is TRBJ2-7, with D possibly TRBD1 on 5 matching bases. V lost 1 base and J lost 2, with 12 bases in between. The V gene's germline CDR1 is MNHNS and CDR2 SASEGT. The CDR3 runs to 15 residues. The CDR3 is CASSEVRGLTYEQYF. CDR3 in DNA: TGTGCCAGCAGTGAAGTAAGGGGCCTAACCTACGAGCAGTACTTC.

This sequence joins TRBV5-1 and TRBJ1-1; TRBD1 might be the D (6 bases). Between the trimmed V and J ends, which lost 0 bases and 5 bases, there was a span of 17 bases. The CDR3 has 16 amino acids. Per germline, CDR1 SGHRS and CDR2 YFSETQ. The CDR3 sequence: CASSLASAVRGTEAFF. Written as DNA, the CDR3 is TGCGCCAGCAGCTTGGCATCGGCAGTGAGGGGGACTGAAGCTTTCTTT.

The rearrangement uses TRBV6-5 and TRBJ2-1; 12 nucleotides line up with TRBD1. With V trimmed by 2 bases and J by 6 bases, 5 bases remained unmatched. CDR1 is MNHEY and CDR2 is SVGAGI in the germline V gene. The CDR3 runs to 16 residues. The chain's CDR3 is CASSYKGTGGLNEQFF. The CDR3 nucleotides are TGTGCCAGCAGTTACAAGGGGACAGGGGGCCTCAATGAGCAGTTCTTC.